Listed below are T cell receptor beta chains from one sample, sequenced in a study of T-cell reconstitution after alpha-beta-depleted transplantation in children. TCRdb passed the PCR reads through MiXCR, listing each CDR3 protein once. The data contain hundreds of thousands of distinct CDR3 sequences, approximately 14% of them seen just once; the ten biggest clones take up 0.65% to 0.9%. The sequencing here drew on PBMCs, taken before TCRalphabeta/CD19-depleted stem cell transplant. The receptors derive from a girl aged 2 to 9 with congenital amegakaryocytic thrombocytopenia, due to receive a stem cell transplant. Both conserved end residues are part of each CDR3. A D gene is named only where the DNA matches it firmly. For some rows the clone size is stated as once, few or many, or as a class when expanded; others skip it.

cdr3_nt	cdr3_aa	clone_size	v_call	d_call	j_call
TGTGCTAGTGGTTTGGGGGACTCCGTCCCGGTCACAGATACGCAGTATTTT	CASGLGDSVPVTDTQYF	-	TRBV12-5	-	TRBJ2-3
TGCGCCAGCAGCATGGGACTAGCGGGAGAAAACAATGAGCAGTTCTTC	CASSMGLAGENNEQFF	few	TRBV10-2	TRBD2	TRBJ2-1
TGTGCCAGCAGTTTATTAGGTCCACAGGCCGGCTACACCTTC	CASSLLGPQAGYTF	many	TRBV12-3/TRBV12-4	-	TRBJ1-2
TGCAGTGCTAGTCTGGCGGGAGGGCCCCAAGAGACCCAGTACTTC	CSASLAGGPQETQYF	many	TRBV20-1	TRBD2	TRBJ2-5
TGTGCCAGCAGTTTAACGACAGGGCGGCAGCCCCAGCATTTT	CASSLTTGRQPQHF	-	TRBV12-3/TRBV12-4	TRBD1	TRBJ1-5
TGTGCCTGCAGCCAAGATTCAAGGGGTTGGGGCAATCAGCCCCAGCATTTT	CACSQDSRGWGNQPQHF	-	TRBV3-1	-	TRBJ1-5
TGTGCCTGGACCCGGGACACCGGGGAGCTGTTTTTT	CAWTRDTGELFF	few	TRBV30	-	TRBJ2-2
TGCGCCAGCAGCCTACAACCCGGGACGATAACCTACGAGCAGTACTTC	CASSLQPGTITYEQYF	many	TRBV5-1	-	TRBJ2-7
TGCGCCAGCAGCTTGGGTGAGACTCGCAGGGTCTTC	CASSLGETRRVF	few	TRBV5-1	-	TRBJ2-1
TGTGCCATCAGTGAGTCTGGCCAGGCTATTCCTGACTATGGCTACACCTTC	CAISESGQAIPDYGYTF	many	TRBV10-3	-	TRBJ1-2
TGTGCCAGCAGCAAGGACATTAGCAATCAGCCCCAGCATTTT	CASSKDISNQPQHF	many	TRBV3-1	-	TRBJ1-5
TGTGCCAGCAGTAAAGGGGGGAGCAGCACTGAAGCTTTCTTT	CASSKGGSSTEAFF	-	TRBV7-9	-	TRBJ1-1
TGTGCCAGCAGCAAATGGCGGGTTCGTTTCGGGAGCCTGGGTGAGCAGTTCTTC	CASSKWRVRFGSLGEQFF	few	TRBV21-1	-	TRBJ2-1
TGCAGTGCTAGAGGGGGCGGACTGAACACCGGGGAGCTGTTTTTT	CSARGGGLNTGELFF	many	TRBV20-1	-	TRBJ2-2
TGTGCCAGCAGGGGGGGTCTCGAGAACATTCAGTACTTC	CASRGGLENIQYF	many	TRBV6-1	-	TRBJ2-4
TGCAGTGCTAGAGGGACAGGGCTTCATTCACCCCTCCACTTT	CSARGTGLHSPLHF	many	TRBV20-1	TRBD1	TRBJ1-6
TGTGCCAGCAGCCCTAACAGCGGGGATTCCTACGAGCAGTACTTC	CASSPNSGDSYEQYF	-	TRBV7-9	TRBD2	TRBJ2-7
TGCGCCAGCCGGGACAGAGACACAGATACGCAGTATTTT	CASRDRDTDTQYF	-	TRBV5-1	TRBD1	TRBJ2-3
TGTGCCAGCAGTTTAGATCACTACGAGCAGTACTTC	CASSLDHYEQYF	many	TRBV12-3/TRBV12-4	-	TRBJ2-7
TGTGCCAGCGAGGGACTAGCGGGGGAGCAGTACTTC	CASEGLAGEQYF	few	TRBV27	TRBD2	TRBJ2-7
TGTGCCAGCAGTGATCCCCAGACTAGCGGGAGGCTAGAGACCCAGTACTTC	CASSDPQTSGRLETQYF	-	TRBV2	TRBD2	TRBJ2-5
TGTGCCAGCAGCTTATTCATGGACAGCACAACTCCCCAGTACTTC	CASSLFMDSTTPQYF	few	TRBV11-2	-	TRBJ2-5